This T cell receptor beta chain originates from a study of cytomegalovirus exposure and HLA in healthy donors. Across the study: As an earlier analysis found, around 170 million T cells yielded 100 million to 130 million unique TCR beta sequences. Whole-study findings and limits: A later analysis revealed that TCR association rates differed between HLA loci, peaking at DRB1 and bottoming out at HLA-C. Sequence variants that were highly shared formed a cluster that was likely a sequencing artifact.

A remark on this clone: Its antigen remains unknown.

The PCR was carried out with 60 Vbeta primers and 13 Jbeta primers. Here immunoSEQ multiplex PCR was the method, and the copy in TCRdb shows in-frame clones only, minus some. The table has more than 50,000 clones, 72% seen once. With 4 bases clipped from V and 0 bases from J, the junction kept 4 bases outside the gene matches. CDR3 size: 15 residues. CDR1 and CDR2 from the germline V gene are SGHRS and YFSETQ. Sequencing input: PBMCs. This TCR came from a woman aged 45-60 years in good health and CMV-seropositive. The V call is TRBV5-1, the J call TRBJ2-1, with 7 positions matching TRBD1. CDR3 coding DNA: TGCGCCAGCAGCCCGGGACAGAGCTCCTACAATGAGCAGTTCTTC. Its translation: CASSPGQSSYNEQFF.